What follows are 26 T cell receptor beta chains derived from one specimen sequenced in a study of shared clonotypes between healthy human individuals (dated by TCRdb to 2019 to 2021). Receptor libraries were prepared by the immunoSEQ multiplex PCR assay. TCRdb carries this immuneACCESS record with in-frame sequences only. Its versions omit some clonotypes, under half of them owing to an unresolved V gene in the studies checked, with the rest unexplained. In this sample the table shows some 790,000 clones, roughly 72% of which occur a single time. The ten biggest clones cover around 1.7% of the sample. Specimen: memory CD4+ T cells sorted from blood. This sample's cell subset or site label indicates: CD45RA-negative fraction. These receptors originate from a woman in her twenties or thirties in good health.

V is TRBV19 and J is TRBJ2-1, with 13 bases lining up with TRBD2. V shed 4 bases and J 1 base; nucleotides not matched to a gene: 13. CDR3 size: 20 residues. Germline values: CDR1 LNHDA, CDR2 SQIVND (reference sequence). The CDR3, as DNA: TGTGCCAGTAGTAGAGGACTAGCGGGAGTGTTCGAGAGGTCCTACAATGAGCAGTTCTTC. Translation gives CASSRGLAGVFERSYNEQFF.

The chain links TRBV7-9 to TRBJ1-1, with D unclear. CDR1 SEHNR and CDR2 FQNEAQ come from the germline V gene (reference sequence). V was shortened by 0 bases and J by 0 bases, with 5 bases between the two germline ends. The CDR3 extends over 14 amino acids. CDR3 residues: CASSLALVNTEAFF. The CDR3 coding sequence is TGTGCCAGCAGCTTAGCCTTAGTGAACACTGAAGCTTTCTTT. Based on the CDR3 plus reference TRBV7-9 and TRBJ1-1, the full variable domain is DTGVSQNPRHKITKRGQNVTFRCDPISEHNRLYWYRQTLGQGPEFLTYFQNEAQLEKSRLLSDRFSAERPKGSFSTLEIQRTEQGDSAMYLCASSLALVNTEAFFGQGTRLTVV.

The chain uses TRBV6-1 and TRBJ2-1; D tentatively reads TRBD1 or TRBD2 (5 bases each). This CDR3 has 14 residues. V was clipped by 2 bases and J by 5 bases, with 10 bases between them. Germline-derived CDR1 and CDR2 are MNHNS and SASEGT. The CDR3 sequence: CASSERDRHNEQFF. CDR3 coding DNA: TGTGCCAGCAGTGAAAGGGACCGTCACAATGAGCAGTTCTTC.

On this clone: Other DNA sequences in this sample translate to the same CDR3. The chain couples TRBV27 to TRBJ2-7; TRBD2 matches 7 bases. Trimming cost V 3 bases and J 2 bases; bases outside gene matches: 4. The CDR3 sequence is 14 residues long. CDR1 is MNHEY, CDR2 SMNVEV, per germline (reference sequence). The CDR3 loop reads CASSLTGTTYEQYF. DNA for the CDR3: TGTGCCAGCAGTTTGACCGGGACTACCTACGAGCAGTACTTC.

This clone occurred once. A much larger clonotype is one base distant, so this may be a read error. This chain joins TRBV5-8 and TRBJ1-5; D gene unclear. V dropped 2 bases and J dropped 2 bases, with 5 bases sitting between them. The CDR3 loop spans 13 amino acids. CDR1 is SGHTS and CDR2 is YDEGEE in the germline V gene. The DNA for the CDR3 is TGTGCCAGCAGCTTTCAGGGCAATCAGCCCCAGCATTTT. It specifies CASSFQGNQPQHF.

V and J are TRBV7-3 and TRBJ2-4; no firm D call. The CDR3 is 14 residues long. V shed 0 bases and J shed 2 bases, with 5 bases lying between them. CDR1 and CDR2 (germline): SGHTA, FQGTGA. In DNA, the CDR3 is TGTGCCAGCAGCTTAACTGGGACCAAAAACATTCAGTACTTC. It is translated as CASSLTGTKNIQYF.

This clone came up a few times. The genes are TRBV30 and TRBJ1-6; unclear D gene. Between the trimmed V and J ends, which lost 0 bases and 8 bases, there was a span of 8 bases. The CDR3 contains 13 residues. From germline, CDR1 is GTSNPN and CDR2 SVGIG (reference sequence). CDR3 protein: CAWSVLLDSPLHF. The CDR3 coding sequence is TGTGCCTGGAGTGTACTCTTGGATTCACCCCTCCACTTT.

This clone was observed a single time. This chain connects TRBV9 to TRBJ1-3, with D uncertain. The germline V gene encodes CDR1 SGDLS and CDR2 YYNGEE. Trimming pared 0 bases from V and 0 bases from J, leaving 10 bases between. This CDR3 contains 16 residues. The CDR3, as DNA: TGTGCCAGCAGCGTAGGCACGCATTTCTCTGGAAACACCATATATTTT. Translated: CASSVGTHFSGNTIYF.

V and J are TRBV4-1 and TRBJ2-1; 8 positions match TRBD2. The length of the CDR3 is 14 residues. V was pared by 2 bases and J by 14 bases, with 11 bases of the junction left unmatched. Germline V CDR1 and CDR2: MGHRA, YSYEKL. The CDR3 region has the DNA TGCGCCAGCAGCCAACCAACTAGCGGTCCGTTCGAGTTCTTC. Residues: CASSQPTSGPFEFF.

The chain joins TRBV28 to TRBJ1-1, with TRBD1 identical over 7 bases. This CDR3 has 13 residues. From germline, CDR1 is MDHEN and CDR2 SYDVKM. Trimming removed 11 bases from V and 3 bases from J; junction bases left unmatched: 9. This CDR3 reads CACFGTVDTEAFF. CDR3 DNA: TGTGCCTGCTTTGGGACAGTAGACACTGAAGCTTTCTTT. Supplemented by reference TRBV28 and TRBJ1-1, the full variable domain reads DVKVTQSSRYLVKRTGEKVFLECVQDMDHENMFWYRQDPGLGLRLIYFSYDVKMKEKGDIPEGYSVSREKKERFSLILESASTNQTSMYLCACFGTVDTEAFFGQGTRLTVV.

This clone has only one observation. The chain couples TRBV27 to TRBJ2-1, with 9 bases fitting TRBD1. Trimming took 6 bases from V and 10 from J; bases not matched to a gene: 16. The CDR3 totals 16 residues. The germline V gene has CDR1 MNHEY and CDR2 SMNVEV (reference sequence). The CDR3 is CASSLNRGRSEREQFF. The CDR3, as DNA: TGTGCCAGCAGCCTAAACAGGGGGCGTTCGGAGCGCGAGCAGTTCTTC.

The genes are TRBV5-1 and TRBJ2-7; D ambiguous. V lost 1 base to trimming and J lost 7 bases, with 15 bases between them. The CDR3 sequence is 14 residues long. Germline lookup yields CDR1 SGHRS and CDR2 YFSETQ. CDR3 sequence reads: CASSLSSVSGEQYF. The CDR3 DNA sequence: TGCGCCAGCAGCTTGTCGTCCGTTTCTGGGGAGCAGTACTTC.

Comments on this clone: Only one base separates this from a far larger clonotype, so it likely reflects a read error. Additional DNA sequences in this sample encode the identical CDR3. V is TRBV18 and J is TRBJ2-5; perhaps TRBD2 as D (5 bases). The germline V and J ends were trimmed by 3 bases and 1 base, with 15 bases remaining between them. From germline, CDR1 is KGHSH and CDR2 LQKENI. The CDR3 has 16 residues. The CDR3 region is CASSPPQGGSQETQYF. The CDR3 DNA reads as TGTGCCAGCTCACCCCCCCAAGGAGGCTCCCAAGAGACCCAGTACTTC.

J is TRBJ2-5 and V is TRBV10-3; possible D gene TRBD1, 5 bases. Germline V lookup: CDR1 ENHRY, CDR2 SYGVKD. The length of the CDR3 is 14 residues. Trimming left V 8 bases short and J 3 bases short, with 16 bases between. CDR3 in DNA: TGTGCCATCTCCCTGCAGGGCAAAAAAGAGACCCAGTACTTC. Its translation is CAISLQGKKETQYF.

This clone was counted a single time. The J gene is TRBJ2-5, the V gene TRBV10-1; D call uncertain. V dropped 0 bases and J dropped 5 bases, with 13 bases sitting between them. CDR3 length equals 15 residues. The germline CDR1 and CDR2 sequences are WNHNN and SYGVQD (reference sequence). CDR3 region: CASSESAAGKETQYF. The CDR3 DNA reads as TGCGCCAGCAGTGAGTCGGCGGCCGGCAAGGAGACCCAGTACTTC.

The V and J genes are TRBV19 and TRBJ1-1; D possibly corresponds to TRBD1 (6 bases). Germline CDR1 LNHDA, CDR2 SQIVND (reference sequence). V was clipped by 5 bases and J by 5 bases, with 12 bases between them. This CDR3 is built from 13 residues. The CDR3 DNA is TGTGCCAGTAGTTCCGGACAGATGACTGAAGCTTTCTTT. It yields the protein CASSSGQMTEAFF.

The chain joins TRBV5-4 to TRBJ2-3; tentatively, D is TRBD1 or TRBD2 (5 bases each). The CDR3 consists of 13 residues. V shed 3 bases and J shed 10 bases, with 15 bases lying between them. Looked up from germline, CDR1 is SGHNT and CDR2 is YYREEE (reference sequence). This chain's CDR3 is CASSSPRDPAQYF. The CDR3 nucleotides read TGTGCCAGCAGCTCCCCCCGGGACCCCGCGCAGTATTTT.

V and J are TRBV6-1 and TRBJ2-2; D may match TRBD1 or TRBD2 (5 bases each). Looked up from germline, CDR1 is MNHNS and CDR2 is SASEGT. V was trimmed by 6 bases and J by 2 bases, leaving 7 bases between them. This CDR3 is built from 13 residues. CDR3 residues: CASRGPNTGELFF. CDR3 in DNA: TGTGCCAGCAGGGGACCCAACACCGGGGAGCTGTTTTTT.

For the CDR3, the DNA is TGCGCCAGCAGCTGGGGGACTATGTCGTGGGAGACCCAGTACTTC. This codes for CASSWGTMSWETQYF. This chain connects TRBV5-1 to TRBJ2-5; 7 bases align to TRBD2. V lost 3 bases to trimming and J lost 5 bases; unmatched junction nucleotides: 10. The germline CDR1 and CDR2 sequences are SGHRS and YFSETQ. The CDR3 is 15 amino acids.

The chain recombines TRBV7-2 with TRBJ1-2, with D perhaps TRBD1 (5 bases). The CDR3 has 13 amino acids. V was cut by 5 bases and J by 5 bases, with 12 bases left in between. Germline V gives CDR1 SGHTA, CDR2 FQGNSA. The CDR3 nucleotides read TGTGCCAGCAGCCGACAGCGTGGGTATGGCTACACCTTC. It is translated as CASSRQRGYGYTF.

V and J are TRBV18 and TRBJ2-3; TRBD2 agrees at 11 bases. The CDR3 covers 17 residues. With V trimmed by 3 bases and J by 0 bases, 5 bases remained unmatched. Per germline, CDR1 KGHSH and CDR2 LQKENI. CDR3 protein: CASSPLAGGRSTDTQYF. The CDR3 DNA reads TGTGCCAGCTCACCCCTAGCGGGAGGTCGTAGCACAGATACGCAGTATTTT.

This clone was found a few times. In the same sample, other DNA sequences code for this CDR3. The V and J genes are TRBV7-9 and TRBJ2-7, with D unclear. The CDR3 runs to 12 residues. Germline V gene data show CDR1 as SEHNR and CDR2 as FQNEAQ (reference sequence). Trimming stripped 5 bases from V and 2 bases from J, with 7 bases between. CDR3 nucleotides: TGTGCCAGCAGCCCCGGCCCCTACGAGCAGTACTTC. It specifies CASSPGPYEQYF.

This clone occurred a few times. The rearrangement links TRBV6-5 to TRBJ1-2; perhaps TRBD1 as D (5 bases). This CDR3 comprises 11 residues. Germline V CDR1 and CDR2: MNHEY, SVGAGI. The CDR3 DNA reads TGTGTTAGCCCAGGGCCCGCGGGCTACACCTTC. Translation: CVSPGPAGYTF.

The genes are TRBV5-1 and TRBJ2-3, with D tentatively TRBD1 or TRBD2 (5 bases each). V was cut by 2 bases and J by 3 bases, with 16 bases left in between. The CDR3 length is 16 residues. CDR1 and CDR2 (germline): SGHRS, YFSETQ. DNA for the CDR3: TGCGCCAGCAGCTTTAGAGCGGCAGAGGGGACAGATACGCAGTATTTT. Its protein product is CASSFRAAEGTDTQYF.

This clone was seen a handful of times. The V gene is TRBV5-1, the J gene TRBJ2-3, with 12 nucleotides matching TRBD2. Trimming cost V 5 bases and J 2 bases; bases outside gene matches: 3. The CDR3 loop spans 15 amino acids. Germline V gene lookup returns CDR1 SGHRS and CDR2 YFSETQ. The CDR3 nucleotides read TGCGCCAGCAGGCTAGCGGGAGGGCCCACAGATACGCAGTATTTT. The encoded protein is CASRLAGGPTDTQYF.

This clone was detected many times. The sample carries other DNA sequences with the same CDR3. V gene TRBV5-1 combines with J gene TRBJ1-5, with TRBD1 as a possible D gene (5 bases). The V end lost 3 bases, the J end lost 4 bases, and 8 bases lay between the germline ends. Germline V gives CDR1 SGHRS, CDR2 YFSETQ. The CDR3 sequence is 13 residues long. The CDR3 is CASSWDGNQPQHF. In nucleotides, the CDR3 is TGCGCCAGCAGCTGGGACGGGAATCAGCCCCAGCATTTT.